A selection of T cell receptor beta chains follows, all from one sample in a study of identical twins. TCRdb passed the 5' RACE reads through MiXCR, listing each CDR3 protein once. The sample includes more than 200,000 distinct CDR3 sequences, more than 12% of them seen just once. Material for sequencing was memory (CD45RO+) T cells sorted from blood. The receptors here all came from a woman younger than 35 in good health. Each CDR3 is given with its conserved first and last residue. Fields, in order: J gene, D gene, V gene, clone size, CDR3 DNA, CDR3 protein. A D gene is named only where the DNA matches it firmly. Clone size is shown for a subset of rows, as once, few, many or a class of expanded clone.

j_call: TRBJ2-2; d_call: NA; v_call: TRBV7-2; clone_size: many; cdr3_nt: TGTGCCAGCAGCTTATATCCCGGGGAGCTGTTTTTT; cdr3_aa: CASSLYPGELFF
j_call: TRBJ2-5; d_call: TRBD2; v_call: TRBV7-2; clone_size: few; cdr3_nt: TGTGCCAGCAGCTTATGGACTAGTGGGGCCAAAGAGACCCAGTACTTC; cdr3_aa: CASSLWTSGAKETQYF
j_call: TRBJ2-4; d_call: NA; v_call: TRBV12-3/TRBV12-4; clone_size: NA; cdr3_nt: TGTGCCAGCAGTTTGACAGGAAACATTCAGTACTTC; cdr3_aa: CASSLTGNIQYF
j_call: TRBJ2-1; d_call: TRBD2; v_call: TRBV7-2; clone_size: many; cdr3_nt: TGTGCCAGCAGCTCCGGACTAGCGCTAGAGCAGTTCTTC; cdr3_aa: CASSSGLALEQFF
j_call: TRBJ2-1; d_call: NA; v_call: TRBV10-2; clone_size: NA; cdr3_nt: TGCGCCAGCAGAGGGAGTACCTACAATGAGCAGTTCTTC; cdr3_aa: CASRGSTYNEQFF
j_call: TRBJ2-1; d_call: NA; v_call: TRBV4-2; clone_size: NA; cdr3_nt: TGTGCCAGCAGCCAAGAACTAGGAGGCTCCTACAATGAGCAGTTCTTC; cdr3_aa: CASSQELGGSYNEQFF
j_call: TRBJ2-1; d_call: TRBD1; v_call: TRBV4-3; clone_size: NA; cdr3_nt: TGCGCCAGCAGCCCCCGACAGGGCGGTCTGGATGAGCAGTTCTTC; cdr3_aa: CASSPRQGGLDEQFF
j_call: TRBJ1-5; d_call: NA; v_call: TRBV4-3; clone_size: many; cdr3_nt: TGCGCCAGCAGCCAAGATAATAAGAATCAGCCCCAGCATTTT; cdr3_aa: CASSQDNKNQPQHF
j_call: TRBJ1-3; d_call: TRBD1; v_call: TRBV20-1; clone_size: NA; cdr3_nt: TGCAGTGCTTCGGAGTACAGGGGAACTGGAAACACCATATATTTT; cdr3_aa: CSASEYRGTGNTIYF
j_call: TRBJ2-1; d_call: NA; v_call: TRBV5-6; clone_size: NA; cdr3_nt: TGTGCCAGCAGCCTGACGGAGTACTACAATGAGCAGTTCTTC; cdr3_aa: CASSLTEYYNEQFF
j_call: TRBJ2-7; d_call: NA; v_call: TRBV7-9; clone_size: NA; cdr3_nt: TGTGCCAGCAGCTTAGCCACCAATAGGGGGTCCGAGCAGTACTTC; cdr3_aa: CASSLATNRGSEQYF
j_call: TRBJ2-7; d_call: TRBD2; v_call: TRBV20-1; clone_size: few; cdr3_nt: TGCAGTGCTAGCGGGGGGGCCCTCTACGAGCAGTACTTC; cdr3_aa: CSASGGALYEQYF
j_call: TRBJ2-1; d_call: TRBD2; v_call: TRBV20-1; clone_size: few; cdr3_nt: TGCAGTGCAGCCGGGACTAAAAACGGGAATGAGCAGTTCTTC; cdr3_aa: CSAAGTKNGNEQFF
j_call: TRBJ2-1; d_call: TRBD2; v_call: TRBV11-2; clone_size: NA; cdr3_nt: TGTGCCAGCAGCCCCCCGGGACTAGCGGGAGGCTACAATGAGCAGTTCTTC; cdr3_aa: CASSPPGLAGGYNEQFF
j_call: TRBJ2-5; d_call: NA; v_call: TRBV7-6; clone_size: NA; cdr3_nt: TGTGGCAGCAGCTTAATAGGCAGCGGAGATGGGACCCAGTACTTC; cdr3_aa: CGSSLIGSGDGTQYF
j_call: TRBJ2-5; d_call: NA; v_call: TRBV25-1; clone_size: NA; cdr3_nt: TGTGCCAGCAGTGAATGGGCCCAGGGAAGAGAGACCCAGTACTTC; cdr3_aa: CASSEWAQGRETQYF
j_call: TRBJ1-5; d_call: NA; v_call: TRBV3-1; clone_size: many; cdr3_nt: TGTGCCAGCAGCCAGGCCGGGGGGGGCGGGGATCAGCCCCAGCATTTT; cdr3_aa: CASSQAGGGGDQPQHF
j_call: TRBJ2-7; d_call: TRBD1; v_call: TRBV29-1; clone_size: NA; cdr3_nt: TGCAGCATTATACAGGGGTCCGACCCCTACGAGCAGTACTTC; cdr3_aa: CSIIQGSDPYEQYF
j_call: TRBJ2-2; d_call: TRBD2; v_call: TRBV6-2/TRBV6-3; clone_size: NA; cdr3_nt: TGTGCCAGCAGATTAGCGGGAACCGGGGAGCTGTTTTTT; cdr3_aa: CASRLAGTGELFF
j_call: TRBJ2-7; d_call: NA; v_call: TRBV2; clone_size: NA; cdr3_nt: TGTGCCAGCAGATTGAGAAGGACCGTCGCCTACTACGAGCAGTACTTC; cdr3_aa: CASRLRRTVAYYEQYF
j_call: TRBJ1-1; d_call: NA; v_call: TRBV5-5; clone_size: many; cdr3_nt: TGTGCCAGCAGCCAGAACACTGAAGCTTTCTTT; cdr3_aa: CASSQNTEAFF
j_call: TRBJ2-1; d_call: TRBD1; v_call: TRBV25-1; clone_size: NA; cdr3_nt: TGTGCCAGCAGGGAGACAGGGCCTCGGGGTGAGCAGTTCTTC; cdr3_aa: CASRETGPRGEQFF
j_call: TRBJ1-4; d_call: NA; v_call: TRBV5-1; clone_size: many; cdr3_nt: TGCGCCAGCAGCTTGGAGATCCCCAAGAGTGCAACTAATGAAAAACTGTTTTTT; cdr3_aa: CASSLEIPKSATNEKLFF
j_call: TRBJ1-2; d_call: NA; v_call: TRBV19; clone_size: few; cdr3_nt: TGTGCCAGTAGATCGGAGGGATCCCTCTATGGCTACACCTTC; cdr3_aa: CASRSEGSLYGYTF
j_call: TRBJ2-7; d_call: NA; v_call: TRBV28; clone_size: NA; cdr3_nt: TGTGCCAGCAGTTTAACGTCGACAGGAGCTTACGAGCAGTACTTC; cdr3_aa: CASSLTSTGAYEQYF
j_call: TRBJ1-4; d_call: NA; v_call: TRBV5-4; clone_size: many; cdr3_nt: TGTGCCAGCAGCTTGGGACCCACAGCTGAAAAACTGTTTTTT; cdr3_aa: CASSLGPTAEKLFF
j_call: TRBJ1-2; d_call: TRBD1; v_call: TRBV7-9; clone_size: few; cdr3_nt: TGTGCCAGCAGTTCCTTTCGGCTCAACAGGGGAGGCTACACCTTC; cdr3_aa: CASSSFRLNRGGYTF